Below, 17 T cell receptor beta chains from the same sample are listed, as sequenced in a study of blood T cell repertoires in COVID-19. Data came from immunoSEQ multiplex PCR; TCRdb stores just in-frame clones and leaves some out. The table lists 200,000 to 250,000 clones, approximately 80% of them singletons. Material: peripheral blood. These receptors all stem from a human donor in a cohort sampled during active COVID-19.

The V and J genes are TRBV27 and TRBJ1-5; TRBD1 matches 7 bases. With V trimmed by 2 bases and J by 6 bases, 7 bases remained unmatched. This CDR3 region has 15 residues. Germline V gives CDR1 MNHEY, CDR2 SMNVEV (reference sequence). DNA for the CDR3: TGTGCCAGCAGTTTAACGACAGGGCATAGTCAGCCCCAGCATTTT. It encodes CASSLTTGHSQPQHF.

Details on this clone: At one end, the junction sequence differs from germline, possibly due to a read error. The V call is TRBV6-5, the J call TRBJ2-7, with TRBD1 identical over 10 bases. The CDR3 is 15 amino acids. Germline CDR1 reads MNHEY; CDR2 reads SVGAGI. CDR3 sequence: CASSNSGTGAKGQYF. The CDR3 DNA follows: TGTGCCAGCAGTAACTCCGGGACAGGGGCCAAGGGGCAGTACTTC.

This clone has only one observation. The rearrangement uses TRBV6-4 and TRBJ2-1; 7 bases line up with TRBD2. The CDR3 runs to 14 residues. V lost 6 bases to trimming and J lost 10 bases; unmatched junction nucleotides: 12. Germline-derived CDR1 and CDR2 are MRHNA and SNTAGT. The CDR3 DNA sequence: TGTGCCAGCAGACCTAGCGGAAACCATAAAGAGCAGTTCTTC. Protein product: CASRPSGNHKEQFF.

The gene calls are TRBV27 and TRBJ2-5, with D perhaps TRBD1 (6 bases). The CDR3 runs to 12 residues. The germline V gene encodes CDR1 MNHEY and CDR2 SMNVEV (reference sequence). The V and J ends lost 5 bases and 9 bases respectively, with 13 bases between them. CDR3 nucleotides: TGTGCCAGCAGTCCCCTGAAGGGGGCCCAGTACTTC. It codes for CASSPLKGAQYF.

Concerning this clone: Other nucleotide sequences from this sample produce the same CDR3. J is TRBJ1-3 and V is TRBV12-3 or TRBV12-4, with 8 bases identical to TRBD1. The length of the CDR3 is 13 residues. The V and J ends lost 5 bases and 4 bases, in that order; junction bases with no gene match: 1. CDR3 nucleotides: TGTGCCAGCAGTCGGACAGGGGGAAACACCATATATTTT. Amino acids: CASSRTGGNTIYF.

The V and J genes are TRBV7-2 and TRBJ2-5; 15 nucleotides match TRBD2. V lost 3 bases to trimming and J lost 5 bases; unmatched junction nucleotides: 4. The CDR3 length is 16 residues. Germline CDR1 SGHTA, CDR2 FQGNSA. Here the CDR3 DNA reads TGTGCCAGCAGCTTCGGACTAGCGGGGGGGCTTGAGACCCAGTACTTC. As protein: CASSFGLAGGLETQYF.

This clone came up once. The rearrangement uses TRBV2 and TRBJ2-3; 11 positions match TRBD2. This CDR3 is 14 amino acids long. Germline trimming cut 3 bases from V and 11 bases from J; bases unmatched to any gene: 7. The germline V gene has CDR1 SNHLY and CDR2 FYNNEI. The CDR3 region has the DNA TGTGCCAGCAGTGATGGTCTAGCGGGGGGTGGGCAGTATTTT. It translates to CASSDGLAGGGQYF.

CDR3 protein: CARSLNRLAGGRKTQYF. CDR3 nucleotides: TGTGCCAGAAGCTTAAATAGACTAGCGGGGGGAAGAAAGACCCAGTACTTC. The chain joins TRBV5-3 to TRBJ2-5, with 13 nucleotides matching TRBD2. TRBV5-3 is an ORF for which the function is uncertain. V lost 2 bases to trimming and J lost 6 bases; unmatched junction nucleotides: 10. The CDR3 is 17 residues long.

Only one count was recorded for this clone. V gene TRBV27 combines with J gene TRBJ1-1; a weak D match, TRBD1 (6 bases). With 6 bases removed from V and 4 bases from J, the gap between germline ends came to 12 bases. This CDR3 spans 13 amino acids. Germline values: CDR1 MNHEY, CDR2 SMNVEV (reference sequence). The CDR3 bases are TGTGCCAGCAGGATAAGCAGGGGCACTGAAGCTTTCTTT. Translating it yields CASRISRGTEAFF.

This chain joins TRBV6-5 and TRBJ2-7; perhaps TRBD1 as D (5 bases). V lost 0 bases to trimming and J lost 1 base, with 10 bases between them. Germline V lookup: CDR1 MNHEY, CDR2 SVGAGI. The CDR3 totals 15 residues. CDR3 residues: CASSYSQGGSYEQYF. CDR3 sequence (DNA): TGTGCCAGCAGTTACTCGCAGGGTGGGTCCTACGAGCAGTACTTC.

The chain joins TRBV28 to TRBJ1-4, with D possibly TRBD1 on 5 matching bases. CDR3 length: 14 amino acids. The V end lost 2 bases, the J end lost 7 bases, and 11 bases lay between the germline ends. Germline lookup yields CDR1 MDHEN and CDR2 SYDVKM. In nucleotides, the CDR3 is TGTGCCAGCAGTTTAGGGGCAGGACGTGAAAAACTGTTTTTT. Translated, it gives CASSLGAGREKLFF.

This chain uses TRBV5-1 with TRBJ2-3; D is unclear. Germline CDR1 is SGHRS and CDR2 is YFSETQ. V gave up 10 bases and J gave up 0 bases, with 12 bases separating them. The CDR3 consists of 13 residues. The CDR3 here is CASADYSTDTQYF. CDR3 nucleotide sequence: TGCGCCTCGGCGGATTATAGCACAGATACGCAGTATTTT.

The chain links TRBV7-2 to TRBJ2-3, with D perhaps matching TRBD2 (6 bases). Trimming pared 2 bases from V and 0 bases from J, leaving 9 bases between. Germline loops: CDR1 SGHTA, CDR2 FQGNSA. This CDR3 contains 15 residues. For the CDR3, the DNA is TGTGCCAGCAGCTTAACCGGGACTAGCACAGATACGCAGTATTTT. This encodes CASSLTGTSTDTQYF.

The V call is TRBV19, the J call TRBJ1-2; D might be TRBD1 (6 bases). V was clipped by 3 bases and J by 8 bases, with 19 bases between them. The germline V gene encodes CDR1 LNHDA and CDR2 SQIVND (reference sequence). CDR3 length: 15 amino acids. The CDR3: CASSILSRQVGGYTF. Here the CDR3 DNA reads TGTGCCAGTAGTATCCTCTCCAGACAGGTTGGCGGCTACACCTTC.

In this sample, this clone turned up a few times. The chain joins TRBV4-1 to TRBJ2-5, with D perhaps matching TRBD1 (5 bases). Trimming took off 0 bases at V and 4 bases at J, with 6 bases between the two ends. The germline gives CDR1 MGHRA, CDR2 YSYEKL. The CDR3 sequence is 13 residues long. The CDR3 coding sequence is TGCGCCAGCAGCCAAGACAGGGCAGAGACCCAGTACTTC. Translation gives CASSQDRAETQYF.

The V call is TRBV6-2 or TRBV6-3, the J call TRBJ2-7, with no clear D. This CDR3 is 14 amino acids long. Trimming took off 2 bases at V and 6 bases at J, with 14 bases between the two ends. From germline, CDR1 is MNHEY and CDR2 SVGEGT. In nucleotides, the CDR3 is TGTGCCAGCAGTTACGGCTACCCACCGGGCGAGCAGTACTTC. This sequence encodes CASSYGYPPGEQYF.

This clone was seen a single time. This chain connects TRBV5-4 to TRBJ1-2, with D hard to call. V dropped 3 bases and J dropped 2 bases, with 14 bases sitting between them. Germline V gene sequence: CDR1 SGHNT, CDR2 YYREEE (reference sequence). This CDR3 has 15 amino acids. For the CDR3, the DNA is TGTGCCAGCAGCTCGCACTTTACAGAGAACTATGGCTACACCTTC. It codes for CASSSHFTENYGYTF.